This T cell receptor beta chain was captured in a study of blood T cell repertoires in COVID-19. Study background: The United States, Italy and Spain provided the acute and convalescent COVID-19 samples.

This CDR3 region has 15 residues. CDR1 is SEHNR, CDR2 FQNEAQ, per germline (reference sequence). V shed 1 base and J shed 6 bases, with 13 bases lying between them. Per the original methods: Amplification with reference gene primers provided the estimates of nucleated cell counts. Sequenced by immunoSEQ multiplex PCR; TCRdb stores in-frame clones only, minus some. D and trimming come from the DNA, and the V and J calls and clone size come from that table. The sample lists about 74,000 clones; 85% to 95% were seen once. Input material: peripheral blood. This chain links TRBV7-9 with TRBJ2-4; D unresolved. This clonotype originated in a woman in her sixties with active COVID-19. The CDR3 here is CASSLGPGSGNIQYF. CDR3 nucleotides: TGTGCCAGCAGCTTAGGGCCCGGTTCGGGAAACATTCAGTACTTC.